The 21 T cell receptor beta chains listed next were all sequenced from one sample in a study of resident and recirculating memory T cells in vitiligo. Measured with immunoSEQ multiplex PCR; TCRdb has only the in-frame clones, and not every one. The sample has 70,000 to 75,000 clones; more than 85% are singletons. Sequences were obtained from blood. Source of these receptors: a male donor with vitiligo.

The CDR3 spells CASSLGKGTDGEQYF. CDR3 coding DNA: TGTGCCAGCAGCTTAGGGAAAGGGACAGACGGGGAGCAGTACTTC. The gene calls are TRBV7-9 and TRBJ2-7, with 7 bases lining up with TRBD1. The CDR3 runs to 15 residues. Germline V CDR1 and CDR2: SEHNR, FQNEAQ (reference sequence). J lost 7 bases, V lost 1 base, and 10 bases had no gene match.

The chain carries TRBV2 and TRBJ1-4; D not resolved. The CDR3 runs to 14 residues. Trimming removed 4 bases from V and 3 bases from J, with 9 bases in between. Germline V gene data show CDR1 as SNHLY and CDR2 as FYNNEI. The CDR3 DNA follows: TGTGCCAGCAGTGGACACGTTCCTAATGAAAAACTGTTTTTT. Its translation: CASSGHVPNEKLFF. Full variable domain (remainder filled in from reference TRBV2 and TRBJ1-4): EPEVTQTPSHQVTQMGQEVILRCVPISNHLYFYWYRQILGQKVEFLVSFYNNEISEKSEIFDDQFSVERPDGSNFTLKIRSTKLEDSAMYFCASSGHVPNEKLFFGSGTQLSVL.

The chain is built from TRBV4-1 and TRBJ1-2; 7 nucleotides match TRBD1. The CDR3 is 15 amino acids. Germline lookup yields CDR1 MGHRA and CDR2 YSYEKL. V lost 0 bases and J lost 6; bases outside the gene matches: 7. The CDR3 loop is CASSQDEKGADGYTF. Here the CDR3 DNA reads TGCGCCAGCAGCCAAGATGAAAAGGGGGCGGATGGCTACACCTTC.

The chain couples TRBV19 to TRBJ2-5, with a possible D match to TRBD1 (6 bases). CDR1 and CDR2 (germline): LNHDA, SQIVND (reference sequence). CDR3 length equals 16 residues. Trimming cost V 0 bases and J 2 bases, with 13 bases left between them. Here the CDR3 reads CASSIDQGHVQETQYF. CDR3 nucleotides: TGTGCCAGTAGTATAGATCAGGGACATGTACAAGAGACCCAGTACTTC.

The rearrangement links TRBV5-1 to TRBJ2-3; D ambiguous. The V gene lost 0 bases and the J gene lost 1 base, with 12 bases spanning the gap. The CDR3 covers 16 residues. CDR1 and CDR2 from the germline V gene are SGHRS and YFSETQ. CDR3 residues: CASSLGAHQGTDTQYF. The CDR3 coding sequence is TGCGCCAGCAGCTTGGGGGCGCATCAGGGCACAGATACGCAGTATTTT.

The chain couples TRBV5-6 to TRBJ1-2; D remains unclear. The CDR3 consists of 11 residues. Trimming left V 1 base short and J 7 bases short, with 5 bases between. Germline CDR1 and CDR2: SGHDT and YYEEEE. The CDR3 sequence is CASSLRVGYTF. Written as DNA, the CDR3 is TGTGCCAGCAGCTTGCGAGTTGGCTACACCTTC.

This clone was counted a few times. This chain connects TRBV27 to TRBJ2-6; 7 bases match TRBD1. The V gene end was trimmed by 5 bases and the J gene end by 0 bases; junction bases not matched to a gene: 7. The CDR3 consists of 17 residues. Germline CDR1 is MNHEY and CDR2 is SMNVEV (reference sequence). The CDR3, as DNA: TGTGCCAGCAGTGAATCGGGACAGTTCTCTGGGGCCAACGTCCTGACTTTC. Its protein product is CASSESGQFSGANVLTF.

The chain combines TRBV4-3 with TRBJ1-5; D gene unclear. Germline assignment: CDR1 LGHNA and CDR2 YSLEER. The CDR3 is 18 amino acids. V lost 0 bases and J lost 0, with 15 bases in between. The CDR3 DNA sequence: TGCGCCAGCAGCCAAGATCTGTTCGATAGACATAGCAATCAGCCCCAGCATTTT. This translates into CASSQDLFDRHSNQPQHF.

The V and J genes are TRBV5-4 and TRBJ2-2; TRBD1 matches 9 bases. Germline V lookup: CDR1 SGHNT, CDR2 YYREEE (reference sequence). The CDR3 consists of 17 residues. Unmatched junction bases numbered 8, after V lost 4 bases and J lost 1 base. The CDR3 loop is CASSLPPGQGNTGELFF. The DNA of the CDR3 is TGTGCCAGCAGCCTGCCACCGGGACAGGGGAACACCGGGGAGCTGTTTTTT. Based on the CDR3 plus reference TRBV5-4 and TRBJ2-2, the full variable domain is ETGVTQSPTHLIKTRGQQVTLRCSSQSGHNTVSWYQQALGQGPQFIFQYYREEENGRGNFPPRFSGLQFPNYSSELNVNALELDDSALYLCASSLPPGQGNTGELFFGEGSRLTVL.

The chain uses TRBV7-8 and TRBJ2-5; 16 bases are shared with TRBD2. Germline CDR1 and CDR2: SGHVS and FQNEAQ. After removal of 0 bases from V and 2 bases from J, the junction contained 3 bases not matched to a gene. This CDR3 contains 18 residues. The CDR3, as DNA: TGTGCCAGCAGCTTAGCGATGGGACTAGCGGGGGGGCAAGAGACCCAGTACTTC. Encoded protein: CASSLAMGLAGGQETQYF.

The J gene is TRBJ2-7, the V gene TRBV11-3; 8 bases align to TRBD1. Germline V lookup: CDR1 SGHNT, CDR2 YENEEA. This CDR3 is built from 13 residues. V lost 5 bases, J lost 6 bases, and 6 bases stayed unmatched. CDR3 protein: CASSLGQGTEQYF. The CDR3 bases are TGTGCCAGCAGCCTAGGACAGGGTACCGAGCAGTACTTC.

This chain connects TRBV5-1 to TRBJ2-2; tentatively, D is TRBD2 (6 bases). The CDR3 loop spans 15 amino acids. CDR1 and CDR2 from the germline V gene are SGHRS and YFSETQ. Between the trimmed V and J ends, which lost 2 bases and 4 bases, there was a span of 12 bases. The CDR3 protein is CASSFLGGGTGELFF. CDR3 in DNA: TGCGCCAGCAGCTTCCTCGGGGGAGGCACCGGGGAGCTGTTTTTT.

This sequence joins TRBV27 and TRBJ1-5; 7 positions agree with TRBD1. The CDR3 consists of 18 residues. CDR1 MNHEY and CDR2 SMNVEV come from the germline V gene (reference sequence). Trimming cost V 3 bases and J 2 bases; bases outside gene matches: 13. The CDR3 DNA is TGTGCCAGCAGTTTGACTCGACAGGGAATAATTGGCAATCAGCCCCAGCATTTT. This gives the protein CASSLTRQGIIGNQPQHF.

The chain carries TRBV9 and TRBJ1-2, with TRBD1 matching 7 bases. The CDR3 runs 15 residues. With V trimmed by 5 bases and J by 3 bases, 10 bases remained unmatched. CDR1 is SGDLS, CDR2 YYNGEE, per germline. The chain's CDR3 is CASSGGGGSYYGYTF. CDR3 sequence (DNA): TGTGCCAGCAGTGGAGGAGGGGGCAGCTACTATGGCTACACCTTC.

V is TRBV4-2 and J is TRBJ2-4; 7 bases align to TRBD2. Per the germline V gene, CDR1 is LGHNA and CDR2 is YNFKEQ. After removal of 3 bases from V and 9 bases from J, the junction contained 11 bases not matched to a gene. The length of the CDR3 is 15 residues. The CDR3 coding sequence is TGTGCCAGCAGCCAGTCGGACGGGGAGGGCAGCATTCAGTACTTC. It translates to CASSQSDGEGSIQYF.

The chain joins TRBV6-1 to TRBJ2-7; D may be TRBD1 (6 bases). V was trimmed by 5 bases and J by 5 bases, leaving 19 bases between them. The germline gives CDR1 MNHNS, CDR2 SASEGT. The CDR3 is made up of 15 amino acids. The CDR3 reads CASSHTPTGSDEQYF. CDR3 DNA sequence: TGTGCCAGCAGTCATACCCCGACAGGCAGTGACGAGCAGTACTTC.

J is TRBJ1-4 and V is TRBV5-1; the match to TRBD1 covers 8 bases. Germline CDR1 reads SGHRS; CDR2 reads YFSETQ. The CDR3 contains 14 residues. The V gene end was trimmed by 0 bases and the J gene end by 8 bases; junction bases not matched to a gene: 3. CDR3 sequence (DNA): TGCGCCAGCAGCTTGGACAGGGGGACAGAAAAACTGTTTTTT. It yields the protein CASSLDRGTEKLFF.

V and J are TRBV5-1 and TRBJ2-1, with 12 nucleotides matching TRBD1. The germline V gene has CDR1 SGHRS and CDR2 YFSETQ. CDR3 size: 18 residues. J lost 14 bases, V lost 3 bases, and 21 bases had no gene match. The CDR3 here is CASSSQNLGTGGIGREFF. Written as DNA, the CDR3 is TGCGCCAGCAGCTCCCAAAACCTCGGGACAGGGGGCATCGGTAGGGAGTTCTTC.

This chain joins TRBV5-1 and TRBJ2-3, with D maybe TRBD1 (5 bases). Germline CDR1 reads SGHRS; CDR2 reads YFSETQ. CDR3 size: 13 residues. Between the trimmed V and J ends, which lost 3 bases and 8 bases, there was a span of 13 bases. The chain's CDR3 is CASSSSQGATQYF. The CDR3 DNA sequence: TGCGCCAGCAGCTCATCGCAGGGCGCTACGCAGTATTTT.

The rearrangement joins TRBV19 to TRBJ2-2; D is ambiguous. The V end was cut by 7 bases, the J end by 1 base, with 10 bases between. This CDR3 comprises 14 residues. Germline loops: CDR1 LNHDA, CDR2 SQIVND (reference sequence). This CDR3 is CASTIYGNTGELFF. In DNA, the CDR3 is TGTGCCAGTACCATCTATGGGAACACCGGGGAGCTGTTTTTT. Full variable domain (rest looked up from reference TRBV19 and TRBJ2-2): DGGITQSPKYLFRKEGQNVTLSCEQNLNHDAMYWYRQDPGQGLRLIYYSQIVNDFQKGDIAEGYSVSREKKESFPLTVTSAQKNPTAFYLCASTIYGNTGELFFGEGSRLTVL.

The V gene is TRBV30, the J gene TRBJ2-7; D is unclear. Trimming pared 3 bases from V and 3 bases from J, leaving 12 bases between. The CDR3 length is 13 residues. Germline CDR1 and CDR2: GTSNPN and SVGIG (reference sequence). CDR3 DNA sequence: TGTGCCTGGAGGCGCCCCAATAGCTACGAGCAGTACTTC. Its translation is CAWRRPNSYEQYF.